A selection of T cell receptor beta chains follows, all from one sample in a study of blood T cell repertoires in COVID-19. Assay used: immunoSEQ multiplex PCR; TCRdb lists only in-frame clones, some missing. The data hold roughly 150,000 clones, with about 90% observed a single time. Material for sequencing was peripheral blood. These receptors originate from a woman aged 70 to 79 with acute or convalescent COVID-19. Each CDR3 is given with its conserved first and last residue. The D gene is left open where the match is weak. The size entry is marked missing in some rows and otherwise reads once, few, many or a size class.

d_call,clone_size,j_call,cdr3_length,v_call,cdr3_aa,cdr3_nt
TRBD2,-,TRBJ2-1,15,TRBV7-9,CASSSGLAGDHEQFF,TGTGCCAGCAGCTCGGGACTAGCGGGAGATCATGAGCAGTTCTTC
TRBD1,-,TRBJ1-2,11,TRBV29-1,CSVPRGHGYTF,TGCAGCGTTCCCAGGGGGCATGGCTACACCTTC
-,-,TRBJ2-1,15,TRBV27,CASSVLTVPPNEQFF,TGTGCCAGCAGTGTCCTCACGGTTCCCCCAAATGAGCAGTTCTTC
-,-,TRBJ1-2,14,TRBV7-2,CASSLAFVSYGYTF,TGTGCCAGCAGCTTAGCCTTTGTTTCCTATGGCTACACCTTC
TRBD1,once,TRBJ2-5,18,TRBV9,CASSVGKTGGSQQETQYF,TGTGCCAGCAGCGTAGGAAAAACAGGGGGATCGCAACAAGAGACCCAGTACTTC
TRBD1,-,TRBJ2-7,11,TRBV12-3/TRBV12-4,CASKDRYEQYF,TGTGCCAGCAAGGACAGGTACGAGCAGTACTTC
-,-,TRBJ2-3,16,TRBV7-6,CASSLAPGQSTDTQYF,TGTGCCAGCAGCTTAGCGCCGGGACAAAGCACAGATACGCAGTATTTT
-,-,TRBJ1-1,15,TRBV9,CASSVVGGENTEAFF,TGTGCCAGCAGCGTAGTAGGGGGGGAGAACACTGAAGCTTTCTTT
TRBD2,-,TRBJ2-1,12,TRBV10-3,CAIGTSANEQFF,TGTGCCATCGGGACTAGCGCGAATGAGCAGTTCTTC
-,-,TRBJ1-1,14,TRBV19,CASSIMRGNTEAFF,TGTGCCAGTAGTATTATGCGGGGGAACACTGAAGCTTTCTTT
-,once,TRBJ1-1,17,TRBV10-3,CAISEQGFGDGNTEAFF,TGTGCCATCAGTGAGCAGGGATTTGGGGATGGGAACACTGAAGCTTTCTTT
TRBD2,-,TRBJ2-1,14,TRBV6-2/TRBV6-3,CASSSGTSGSEQFF,TGTGCCAGCAGTTCCGGGACTAGCGGCAGTGAGCAGTTCTTC
-,-,TRBJ1-1,17,TRBV4-1,CASSHDPLRQMNTEAFF,TGCGCCAGCAGCCATGACCCCTTGAGACAGATGAACACTGAAGCTTTCTTT
TRBD2,few,TRBJ2-1,16,TRBV18,CASSRLAGTSYNEQFF,TGTGCCAGCTCACGCCTAGCGGGAACATCCTACAATGAGCAGTTCTTC
-,-,TRBJ2-6,20,TRBV7-8,CASSLGLSRVLEPGANVLTF,TGTGCCAGCAGCTTAGGATTAAGCAGGGTCCTAGAGCCTGGGGCCAACGTCCTGACTTTC